Below, 15 T cell receptor beta chains from the same sample are listed, as sequenced in a study of tumor-infiltrating lymphocytes in primary liver carcinoma. TCR beta cDNA came from roughly 0.45 ug total RNA, primed with a constant-region primer. Three nested multiplex PCR rounds, a slightly modified ARM-PCR, produced the libraries for TCR beta. Both of the initial two PCR rounds ran for nine to eleven cycles and employed TRBV1-TRBV30 forward primers alongside a C-beta reverse primer. Via MiXCR, TCRdb re-called the multiplex PCR reads, giving one row per CDR3 protein. The sample holds about 310,000 distinct CDR3 sequences, around three fifths seen once. The researchers obtained blood RNA from unsorted whole blood and also extracted germline DNA. Sequenced input: peripheral blood. The receptor set was obtained from a woman in her thirties with primary liver carcinoma and hepatitis B virus infection.

V is TRBV9 and J is TRBJ2-1; D is ambiguous. The CDR3 spans 12 residues. The V gene lost 5 bases and the J gene lost 7 bases, with 10 bases spanning the gap. The germline V gene encodes CDR1 SGDLS and CDR2 YYNGEE. CDR3 sequence: CASSSSRNEQFF. CDR3 bases: TGTGCCAGCAGTTCGTCACGGAATGAGCAGTTCTTC.

This clonotype was detected many times. The rearrangement uses TRBV11-3 and TRBJ1-1, with a tentative D call TRBD1 (6 bases). This CDR3 spans 15 amino acids. The V and J ends lost 1 base and 6 bases respectively, with 15 bases between them. CDR1 and CDR2 from the germline V gene are SGHNT and YENEEA. This chain's CDR3 is CASSLGVTGSAEAFF. DNA of the CDR3: TGTGCCAGCAGCTTAGGGGTAACAGGGAGCGCTGAAGCTTTCTTT.

This clonotype came up many times. The V gene is TRBV6-5, the J gene TRBJ2-7; the match to TRBD2 covers 7 bases. Germline V gives CDR1 MNHEY, CDR2 SVGAGI. This CDR3 has 15 amino acids. V gave up 5 bases and J gave up 2 bases; unmatched junction bases: 9. The CDR3 DNA is TGTGCCAGCAGTCTAGCGGAAACACCAGCCTACGAGCAGTACTTC. Translating it yields CASSLAETPAYEQYF.

The chain recombines TRBV12-3 or TRBV12-4 with TRBJ2-2; unclear D gene. The CDR3 totals 13 residues. The V end lost 5 bases, the J end lost 5 bases, and 9 bases lay between the germline ends. The CDR3 protein is CASSSPGTGELFF. The CDR3 nucleotides are TGTGCCAGCAGTAGCCCCGGGACCGGGGAGCTGTTTTTT.

This clonotype was seen a single time. It may be a read error: a sequence one base away is much more abundant. The V gene is TRBV29-1, the J gene TRBJ2-7; D is undetermined. Trimming took off 8 bases at V and 0 bases at J, with 11 bases between the two ends. Germline-derived CDR1 and CDR2 are SQVTM and ANQGSEA. The CDR3 is made up of 12 amino acids. CDR3 in amino acids: CSIASDSYEQYF. CDR3 DNA: TGCAGCATTGCAAGCGACTCCTACGAGCAGTACTTC.

The DNA of the CDR3 is TGTGCCAGCAGCCAGGACAAGGGACACGGGCAGTACTTC. Translation: CASSQDKGHGQYF. The chain carries TRBV11-2 and TRBJ2-7; D perhaps matches TRBD1 (6 bases). CDR3 size: 13 residues. Germline CDR1 SGHAT, CDR2 FQNNGV. V was clipped by 5 bases and J by 9 bases, with 17 bases between them.

This clonotype was recorded many times. This chain uses TRBV29-1 with TRBJ2-7, with a tentative D call TRBD1 (6 bases). Trimming pared 7 bases from V and 5 bases from J, leaving 21 bases between. The germline V gene has CDR1 SQVTM and CDR2 ANQGSEA. CDR3 length: 14 amino acids. This CDR3 is CSATGTTERDEQYF. CDR3 DNA sequence: TGCAGCGCTACGGGGACAACTGAAAGGGACGAGCAGTACTTC.

The table lists this clonotype with many counts. The chain couples TRBV29-1 to TRBJ1-2, with D perhaps matching TRBD1 (6 bases). Germline lookup yields CDR1 SQVTM and CDR2 ANQGSEA. V was clipped by 0 bases and J by 8 bases, with 13 bases between them. The CDR3 totals 13 residues. The CDR3 sequence is CSVEDPGTSGYTF. The CDR3 DNA is TGCAGCGTTGAAGATCCTGGGACAAGCGGCTACACCTTC. The complete variable domain, with remaining parts taken from reference TRBV29-1 and TRBJ1-2, reads SAVISQKPSRDICQRGTSLTIQCQVDSQVTMMFWYRQQPGQSLTLIATANQGSEATYESGFVIDKFPISRPNLTFSTLTVSNMSPEDSSIYLCSVEDPGTSGYTFGSGTRLTVV.

As concerns this clonotype: This may come from a read error, since a much larger clone is one base off. The chain joins TRBV29-1 to TRBJ1-2; no clear D gene. The CDR3 sequence is 13 residues long. Germline V gives CDR1 SQVTM, CDR2 ANQGSEA. The CDR3 here is CSVKKGSGGGHTF. CDR3 sequence (DNA): TGCAGCGTTAAGAAGGGCTCCGGCGGTGGCCACACCTTC. The variable domain in full, completed from reference TRBV29-1 and TRBJ1-2, reads SAVISQKPSRDICQRGTSLTIQCQVDSQVTMMFWYRQQPGQSLTLIATANQGSEATYESGFVIDKFPISRPNLTFSTLTVSNMSPEDSSIYLCSVKKGSGGGHTFGSGTRLTVV.

A note on this clonotype: A single base separates this from a much larger clone, so it may be a read error. The J gene is TRBJ2-1, the V gene TRBV12-3 or TRBV12-4, with D perhaps TRBD1 or TRBD2 (7 bases each). CDR3 size: 16 residues. CDR3 DNA: TGTGGCAGCAGTTTTACGTGGGGACCAGGGGGGGATGAGCAGTTCTTC. Translation gives CGSSFTWGPGGDEQFF.

Notes on this clonotype: A clone one base away is much larger, so this may be a read error. The V call is TRBV29-1, the J call TRBJ2-6; no firm D call. CDR3 length: 13 residues. Per germline, CDR1 SQVTM and CDR2 ANQGSEA. The CDR3 DNA reads TGCAGCGTGCAGAGAACTGGGGTCAACGTCCTGACTTTC. Its protein is CSVQRTGVNVLTF.

With regard to this clonotype: A much more abundant neighbour one base away suggests this may be a read error. The V and J genes are TRBV29-1 and TRBJ1-1; tentative D call: TRBD1 (5 bases). Germline CDR1 is SQVTM and CDR2 is ANQGSEA. V lost 6 bases, J lost 0 bases, and 11 bases lay in between. The CDR3 extends over 13 amino acids. CDR3 nucleotides: TGCAGCGTGCAGGGAAGCATGAACACTGAAGCTTTCTTT. Protein sequence: CSVQGSMNTEAFF.

The gene calls are TRBV28 and TRBJ2-3; D is possibly TRBD2 (6 bases). The ends were cut back, 6 bases at V and 4 bases at J, with 14 bases in the middle. The CDR3 covers 14 residues. Germline lookup yields CDR1 MDHEN and CDR2 SYDVKM. CDR3 region: CASRMEGGADTQYF. Written as DNA, the CDR3 is TGTGCCAGCAGAATGGAGGGAGGCGCAGATACGCAGTATTTT.

This clonotype has just a few counts. This chain uses TRBV28 with TRBJ2-2; 7 bases map to TRBD2. Germline V lookup: CDR1 MDHEN, CDR2 SYDVKM. Trimming took 8 bases from V and 4 from J; bases not matched to a gene: 4. This CDR3 contains 13 residues. CDR3 in amino acids: CASGGGSTGELFF. As DNA, the CDR3 is TGTGCCAGCGGGGGGGGTAGCACCGGGGAGCTGTTTTTT.

CDR3 DNA: TGTGCCAGTAGTCCCAGAAAGAATACTGAAGCTTTCTTT. Its protein is CASSPRKNTEAFF. The chain uses TRBV19 and TRBJ1-1, with D hard to call. The CDR3 length is 13 residues. The ends were cut back, 5 bases at V and 5 bases at J, with 12 bases in the middle. Looked up from germline, CDR1 is LNHDA and CDR2 is SQIVND (reference sequence).